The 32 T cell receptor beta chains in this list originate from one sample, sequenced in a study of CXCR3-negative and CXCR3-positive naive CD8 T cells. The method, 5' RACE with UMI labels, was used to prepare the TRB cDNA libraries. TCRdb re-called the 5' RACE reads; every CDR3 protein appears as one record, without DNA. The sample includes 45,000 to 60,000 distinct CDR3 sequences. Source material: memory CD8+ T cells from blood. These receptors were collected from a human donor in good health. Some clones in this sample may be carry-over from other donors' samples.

This chain's CDR3 is CSGNRESYEQYF. The chain couples TRBV20-1 to TRBJ2-7; TCRdb gives TRBD1 as the D gene, but with no DNA this cannot be confirmed. The CDR3 length is 12 residues. Germline V gene sequence: CDR1 DFQATT, CDR2 SNEGSKA (reference sequence).

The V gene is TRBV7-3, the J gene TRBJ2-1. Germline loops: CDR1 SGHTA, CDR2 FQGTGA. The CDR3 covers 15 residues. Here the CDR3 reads CASSVPQAGRNEQFF.

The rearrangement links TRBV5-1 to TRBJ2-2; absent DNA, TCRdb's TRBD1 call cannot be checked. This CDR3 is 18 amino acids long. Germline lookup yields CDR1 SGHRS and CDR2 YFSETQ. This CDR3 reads CASSFPGTGSRYTGELFF.

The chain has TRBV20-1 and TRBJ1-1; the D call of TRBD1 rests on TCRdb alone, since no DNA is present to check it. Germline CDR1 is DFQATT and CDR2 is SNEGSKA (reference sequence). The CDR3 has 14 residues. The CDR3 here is CSASVPTMNTEAFF.

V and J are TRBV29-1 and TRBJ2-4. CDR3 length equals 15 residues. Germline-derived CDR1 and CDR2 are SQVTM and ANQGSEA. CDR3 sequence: CSVEEGRYGLVIQYF.

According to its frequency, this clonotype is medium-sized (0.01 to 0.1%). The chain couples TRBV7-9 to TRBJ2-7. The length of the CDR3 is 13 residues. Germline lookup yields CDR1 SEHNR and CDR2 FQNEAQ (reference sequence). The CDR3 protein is CASSLSGDYEQYF.

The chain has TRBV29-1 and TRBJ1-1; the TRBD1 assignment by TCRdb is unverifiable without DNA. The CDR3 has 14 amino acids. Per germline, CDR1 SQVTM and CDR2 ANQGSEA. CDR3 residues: CSVELGGLNTEAFF.

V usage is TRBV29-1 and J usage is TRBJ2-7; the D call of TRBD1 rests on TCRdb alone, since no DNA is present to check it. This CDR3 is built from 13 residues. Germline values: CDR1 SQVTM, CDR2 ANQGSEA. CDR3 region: CSAMGQNSYEQYF.

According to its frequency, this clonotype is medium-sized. CDR3 sequence reads: CSAFRTGGNTEAFF. The chain recombines TRBV20-1 with TRBJ1-1; the TCRdb call, TRBD1, lacks DNA for checking. The germline V gene has CDR1 DFQATT and CDR2 SNEGSKA (reference sequence). The CDR3 is made up of 14 amino acids.

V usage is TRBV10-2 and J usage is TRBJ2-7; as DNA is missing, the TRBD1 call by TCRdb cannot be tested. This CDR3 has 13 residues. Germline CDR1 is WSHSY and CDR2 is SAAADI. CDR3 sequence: CASNEDTSYEQYF.

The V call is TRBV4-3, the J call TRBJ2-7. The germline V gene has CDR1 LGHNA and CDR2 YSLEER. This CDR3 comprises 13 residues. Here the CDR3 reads CASSLWSSDEQYF.

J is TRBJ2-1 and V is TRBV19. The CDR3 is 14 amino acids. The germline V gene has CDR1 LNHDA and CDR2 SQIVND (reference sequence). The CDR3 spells CASSIPATYNEQFF.

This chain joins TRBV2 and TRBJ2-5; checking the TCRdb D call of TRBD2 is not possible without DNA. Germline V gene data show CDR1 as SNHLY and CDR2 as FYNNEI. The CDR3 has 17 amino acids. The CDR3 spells CASRWTSGEPDQETQYF.

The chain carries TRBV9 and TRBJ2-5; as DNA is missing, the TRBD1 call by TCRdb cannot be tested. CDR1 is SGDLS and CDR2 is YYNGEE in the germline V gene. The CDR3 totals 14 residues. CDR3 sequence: CASSGGHFQETQYF. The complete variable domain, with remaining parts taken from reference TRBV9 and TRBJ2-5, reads DSGVTQTPKHLITATGQRVTLRCSPRSGDLSVYWYQQSLDQGLQFLIQYYNGEERAKGNILERFSAQQFPDLHSELNLSSLELGDSALYFCASSGGHFQETQYFGPGTRLLVL.

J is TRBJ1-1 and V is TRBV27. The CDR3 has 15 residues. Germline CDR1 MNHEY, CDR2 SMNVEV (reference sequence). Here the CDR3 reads CASSLFVDSNTEAFF.

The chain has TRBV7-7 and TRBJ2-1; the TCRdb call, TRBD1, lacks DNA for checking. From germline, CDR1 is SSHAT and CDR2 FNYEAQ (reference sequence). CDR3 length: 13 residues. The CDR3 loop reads CASSPSTGVEQFF.

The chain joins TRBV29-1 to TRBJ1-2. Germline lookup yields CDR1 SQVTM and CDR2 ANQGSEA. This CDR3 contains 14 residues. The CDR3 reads CSVEGMEGFYGYTF.

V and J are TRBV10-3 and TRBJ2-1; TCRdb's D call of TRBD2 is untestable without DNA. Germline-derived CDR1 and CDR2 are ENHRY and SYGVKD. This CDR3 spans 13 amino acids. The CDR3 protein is CAISESSPNEQFF.

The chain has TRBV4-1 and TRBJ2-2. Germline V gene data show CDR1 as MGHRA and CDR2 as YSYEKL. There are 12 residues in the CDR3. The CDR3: CASSRLTGELFF.

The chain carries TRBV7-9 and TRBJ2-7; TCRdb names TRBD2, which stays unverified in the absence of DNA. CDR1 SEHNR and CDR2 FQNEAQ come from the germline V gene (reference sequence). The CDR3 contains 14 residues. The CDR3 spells CASSLARSSGEQYF.

The CDR3 spells CASSELLAGNEQFF. The V and J genes are TRBV2 and TRBJ2-1; TCRdb indicates TRBD2, and absent DNA this call remains unverified. The CDR3 totals 14 residues. The germline V gene has CDR1 SNHLY and CDR2 FYNNEI.

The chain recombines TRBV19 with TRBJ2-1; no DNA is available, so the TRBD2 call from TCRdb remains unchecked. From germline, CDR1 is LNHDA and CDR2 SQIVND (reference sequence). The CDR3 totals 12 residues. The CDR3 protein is CATLAGGYEQFF.

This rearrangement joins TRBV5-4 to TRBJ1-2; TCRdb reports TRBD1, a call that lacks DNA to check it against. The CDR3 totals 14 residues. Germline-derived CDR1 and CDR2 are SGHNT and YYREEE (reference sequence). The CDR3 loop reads CASSSPGTGYGYTF.

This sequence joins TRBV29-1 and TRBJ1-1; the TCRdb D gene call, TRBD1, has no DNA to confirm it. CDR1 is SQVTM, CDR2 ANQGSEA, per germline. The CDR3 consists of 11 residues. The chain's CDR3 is CSAGWDGEAFF.

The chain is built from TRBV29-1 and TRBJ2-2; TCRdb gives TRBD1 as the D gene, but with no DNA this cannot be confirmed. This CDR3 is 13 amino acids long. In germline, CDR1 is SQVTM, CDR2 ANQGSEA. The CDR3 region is CSVPGQGPGELFF.

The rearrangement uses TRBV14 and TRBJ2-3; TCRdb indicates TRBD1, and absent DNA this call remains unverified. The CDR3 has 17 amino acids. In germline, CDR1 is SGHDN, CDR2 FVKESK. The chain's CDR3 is CASSQEYVRWGTDTQYF.

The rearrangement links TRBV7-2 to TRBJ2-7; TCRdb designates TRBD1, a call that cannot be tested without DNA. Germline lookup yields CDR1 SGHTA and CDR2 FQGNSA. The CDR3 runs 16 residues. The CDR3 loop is CASSPTLSTGSYEQYF.

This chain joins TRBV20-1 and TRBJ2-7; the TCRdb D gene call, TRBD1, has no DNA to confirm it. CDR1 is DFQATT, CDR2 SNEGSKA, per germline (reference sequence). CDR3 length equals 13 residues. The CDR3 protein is CSATQDRLNEQYF.

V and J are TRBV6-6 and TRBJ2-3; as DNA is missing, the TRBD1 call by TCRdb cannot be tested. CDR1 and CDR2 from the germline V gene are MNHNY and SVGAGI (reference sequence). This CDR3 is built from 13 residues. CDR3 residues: CAHGTGGADTQYF.

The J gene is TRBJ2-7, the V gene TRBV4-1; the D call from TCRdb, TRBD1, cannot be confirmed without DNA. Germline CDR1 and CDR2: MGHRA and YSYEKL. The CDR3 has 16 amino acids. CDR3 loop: CASSQETGFMGDEQYF.

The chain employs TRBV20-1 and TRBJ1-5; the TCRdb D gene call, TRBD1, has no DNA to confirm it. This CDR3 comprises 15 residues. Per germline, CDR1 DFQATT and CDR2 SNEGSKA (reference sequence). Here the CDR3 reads CSALSGQGEVQPQHF.

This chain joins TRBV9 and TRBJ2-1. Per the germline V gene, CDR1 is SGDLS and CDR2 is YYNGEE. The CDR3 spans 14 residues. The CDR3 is CASSVVIGYNEQFF.